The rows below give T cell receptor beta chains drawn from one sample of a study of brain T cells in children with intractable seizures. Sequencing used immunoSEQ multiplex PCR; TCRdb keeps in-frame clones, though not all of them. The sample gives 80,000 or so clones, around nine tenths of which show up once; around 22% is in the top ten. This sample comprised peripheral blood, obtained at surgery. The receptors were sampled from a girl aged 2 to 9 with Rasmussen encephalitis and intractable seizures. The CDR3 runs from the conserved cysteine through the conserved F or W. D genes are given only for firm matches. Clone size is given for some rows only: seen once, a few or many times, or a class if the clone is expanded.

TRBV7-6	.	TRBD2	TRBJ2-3	TGTGCCAGCAGCTTAGATCCCCGTAAAGAGCGGGAGGAGAGCACAGATACGCAGTATTTT	CASSLDPRKEREESTDTQYF
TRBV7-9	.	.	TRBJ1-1	TGTGCCAGCAGCTTAGGGGAGAGTGAAGCTTTCTTT	CASSLGESEAFF
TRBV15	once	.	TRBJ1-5	TGTGCCACCAGTGACAGAAGCAATCAGCCCCAGCATTTT	CATSDRSNQPQHF
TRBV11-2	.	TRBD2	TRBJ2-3	TGTGCCAGCAGCCCCGGGACTAGCGGGTCCGGAGATACGCAGTATTTT	CASSPGTSGSGDTQYF
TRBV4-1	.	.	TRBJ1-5	TGCGCCAGCAGCCAAGAGCGCGGTAGCAATCAGCCCCAGCATTTT	CASSQERGSNQPQHF
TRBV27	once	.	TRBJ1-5	TGTGCCATCCAGCGGAGGCCGGGGGGCAATCAGCCCCAGCATTTT	CAIQRRPGGNQPQHF
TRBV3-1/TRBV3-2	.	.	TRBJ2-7	TGTGCCAGCAGCCTCAAGATGTCCGGGGTCTACTACGAGCAGTACTTC	CASSLKMSGVYYEQYF
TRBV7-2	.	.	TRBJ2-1	TGTGCCAGCAGCTTAGAGGGTAATGAGCAGTTCTTC	CASSLEGNEQFF
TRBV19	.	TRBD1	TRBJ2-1	TGTGCCAGTAGTATTTCCTTCACAGGGGCCTACAATGAGCAGTTCTTC	CASSISFTGAYNEQFF
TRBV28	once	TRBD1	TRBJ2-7	TGTGCCAGCACAGGGGGCCCCTACGAGCAGTACTTC	CASTGGPYEQYF
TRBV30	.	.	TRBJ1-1	TGTGCCTGGAATCATCGGGGGGTTCCTGAAGCTTTCTTT	CAWNHRGVPEAFF
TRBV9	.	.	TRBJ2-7	TGTGCCAGCAGCGTAGGACACGGTTCCTACGAGCAGTACTTC	CASSVGHGSYEQYF
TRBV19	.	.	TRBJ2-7	TGTGCCAGTAGTGGAGCGAGAAGGTACGAGCAGTACTTC	CASSGARRYEQYF